The entry below gives a single T cell receptor (beta chain) sequence along with its context. This specimen comes from a study of shared clonotypes between healthy human individuals. Each subset's genomic DNA was shared equally among a number of immunoSEQ plates. Produced via immunoSEQ multiplex PCR; TCRdb's table is partial and in-frame only. The sample consists of roughly 2.5 million clones, approximately 92% of them appearing once. Trimming took off 0 bases at V and 7 bases at J, with 13 bases between the two ends. The CDR3 totals 16 residues. The germline gives CDR1 LGHNA, CDR2 YNFKEQ. Sequenced: naive CD4+ T cells sorted from blood. Subset described: CD45RA+ positively selected. This clonotype originated in a man aged 18-30 years in good health. The gene calls are TRBV4-2 and TRBJ1-6, with D unresolved. In DNA, the CDR3 is TGTGCCAGCAGCCAAGAATGGGCCAGTTCAAATTCACCCCTCCACTTT. It encodes CASSQEWASSNSPLHF.